This T cell receptor beta chain was profiled in a study of Graves' ophthalmopathy and Graves' hyperthyroidism. Study details: Peripheral blood (taken before any treatment) was collected at initial diagnosis.

RNA transcripts were the source from which TCR beta CDR3 regions were amplified. HTBI-primed first-round RT-PCR preceded second-round multiplex PCR. TCRdb independently ran MiXCR on the multiplex PCR reads; one entry per CDR3 protein. The table has roughly 500,000 distinct CDR3 sequences, around 15% seen once; the top ten hold over 8%. Looked up from germline, CDR1 is SGHRS and CDR2 is YFSETQ. V trimming: 6 bases; J trimming: 5 bases; junction bases outside the gene matches: 12. CDR3 length equals 15 residues. In donors with ophthalmopathy, activity was moderate-to-severe, with CAS ≥3, NOSPECS ≥4 and duration under 3 months. Other autoimmune diseases, uncontrolled infections, pregnancy or lactation ruled patients out of participation. Only a few counts were recorded for this clonotype.

The rearrangement uses TRBV5-1 and TRBJ2-7; TRBD2 aligns across 9 bases. The sequenced sample was blood. This TCR came from a woman aged 25-40 years with Graves' ophthalmopathy. Here the CDR3 DNA reads TGCGCCAGCACGCTAATAGCGGGAGTCAGGGACGAGCAGTACTTC. It encodes CASTLIAGVRDEQYF.